This entry lists 5 T cell receptor beta chains sequenced from one sample in a study of cytomegalovirus exposure and HLA in healthy donors. This PCR relied on a set of 60 Vbeta primers and 13 Jbeta primers. This table comes from immunoSEQ multiplex PCR, and its TCRdb copy is limited to in-frame clones, with some not included. The table has 190,000 or so clones, 79% seen once. Material: PBMCs. These receptor sequences come from a girl between 5 and 17 years old in good health and CMV-seropositive.

A remark on this clone: This same CDR3 is encoded by further DNA sequences in the sample. V and J are TRBV18 and TRBJ1-5; 7 positions match TRBD1. Germline CDR1 KGHSH, CDR2 LQKENI. Trimming cost V 1 base and J 5 bases; bases outside gene matches: 2. This CDR3 region has 14 residues. DNA of the CDR3: TGTGCCAGCTCACCACAGGGGGCAGATCAGCCCCAGCATTTT. Its protein product is CASSPQGADQPQHF.

This clone came up a few times. The CDR3 spells CASLFDSTGELFF. DNA of the CDR3: TGTGCCAGTCTGTTTGACAGCACCGGGGAGCTGTTTTTT. J is TRBJ2-2 and V is TRBV2, with a tentative D call TRBD1 (5 bases). This CDR3 has 13 residues. V was trimmed by 9 bases and J by 4 bases, leaving 12 bases between them. From germline, CDR1 is SNHLY and CDR2 FYNNEI. The full variable domain, completed using reference TRBV2 and TRBJ2-2, is EPEVTQTPSHQVTQMGQEVILRCVPISNHLYFYWYRQILGQKVEFLVSFYNNEISEKSEIFDDQFSVERPDGSNFTLKIRSTKLEDSAMYFCASLFDSTGELFFGEGSRLTVL.

In its sample, this clone was seen once. The chain has TRBV7-8 and TRBJ1-4; TRBD1 is a possible D gene (6 bases). Germline CDR1 reads SGHVS; CDR2 reads FQNEAQ. The CDR3 is 15 residues long. Trimming removed 5 bases from V and 5 bases from J, with 15 bases in between. This CDR3 reads CASSANRQANEKLFF. The CDR3, as DNA: TGTGCCAGCAGCGCGAACCGACAGGCCAATGAAAAACTGTTTTTT.

The V and J genes are TRBV27 and TRBJ2-7; 12 positions match TRBD1. The germline V gene has CDR1 MNHEY and CDR2 SMNVEV (reference sequence). There are 14 residues in the CDR3. Trimming cost V 5 bases and J 4 bases; bases outside gene matches: 3. The CDR3 here is CASSGTGGWYEQYF. The CDR3 DNA follows: TGTGCCAGCAGTGGGACAGGGGGCTGGTACGAGCAGTACTTC.

This sequence joins TRBV5-1 and TRBJ1-1; 12 bases match TRBD1. The CDR3 loop spans 16 amino acids. V lost 5 bases to trimming and J lost 5 bases; unmatched junction nucleotides: 10. Germline CDR1 and CDR2: SGHRS and YFSETQ. The CDR3 nucleotides are TGCGCCAGCAGGGCTGGGACAGGGGGCGGGTGGACTGAAGCTTTCTTT. This translates into CASRAGTGGGWTEAFF.